Shown below are 23 T cell receptor beta chains from a single sample sequenced in a study of blood T cells in healthy people across ages. Then a second PCR, running roughly 7 to 11 cycles, was carried out with a sample-barcoded 5' primer and a J-beta primer mix. TCRdb passed the 5' RACE reads through MiXCR, listing each CDR3 protein once. The sample yields 1.5 million to 2 million distinct CDR3 sequences, 39% seen once. Sequencing input: blood. The receptors were gathered from a human donor in good health.

This chain links TRBV2 with TRBJ2-1, with TRBD2 matching 11 bases. CDR1 is SNHLY, CDR2 FYNNEI, per germline. J lost 10 bases, V lost 4 bases, and 9 bases had no gene match. The CDR3 consists of 15 residues. In DNA form, the CDR3 reads TGTGCCAGCAGTGTACTAGCGGGGGCCTTGGGGGAGCAGTTCTTC. Protein product: CASSVLAGALGEQFF.

This clonotype was detected only a few times. The chain couples TRBV12-3 or TRBV12-4 to TRBJ1-2; no definite D call. The CDR3 covers 14 residues. V lost 5 bases and J lost 8, with 18 bases in between. This CDR3 is CASSPLPAGGGYTF. CDR3 bases: TGTGCCAGCAGTCCCCTCCCCGCAGGCGGGGGCTACACCTTC.

This clonotype has a handful of counts. The chain recombines TRBV20-1 with TRBJ1-1; D ambiguous. The CDR3 is 13 amino acids. V was pared by 3 bases and J by 6 bases, with 14 bases between. CDR1 and CDR2 (germline): DFQATT, SNEGSKA (reference sequence). The CDR3 region has the DNA TGCAGTGCTAGTCTATCGGCGGAGGCTGAAGCTTTCTTT. Its translation: CSASLSAEAEAFF.

About this clonotype itself: The junction and the germline gene differ at one end; a read error may be behind it. The chain carries TRBV4-3 and TRBJ2-6; D is ambiguous. The CDR3 length is 16 residues. CDR1 is LGHNA and CDR2 is YSLEER in the germline V gene. The CDR3 nucleotides are TGCACCAGCAGCCAAATACAGCTTTCTGGGGCCAACGTCCTGACTTTC. Encoded protein: CTSSQIQLSGANVLTF.

This clonotype was detected a few times. The chain recombines TRBV7-2 with TRBJ1-2; possible D gene TRBD1, 6 bases. CDR1 and CDR2 from the germline V gene are SGHTA and FQGNSA. CDR3 length: 14 residues. Trimming pared 4 bases from V and 2 bases from J, leaving 11 bases between. The CDR3 DNA follows: TGTGCCAGCAGCTCAATGGACAGAAACTATGGCTACACCTTC. Translation: CASSSMDRNYGYTF.

V and J are TRBV20-1 and TRBJ2-1; 9 positions match TRBD2. V dropped 1 base and J dropped 9; count of bases not matched to a gene: 13. The germline V gene encodes CDR1 DFQATT and CDR2 SNEGSKA (reference sequence). The CDR3 totals 16 residues. The CDR3 nucleotides read TGCAGTGCTAGAGGGCCTAGCGGGGTTTCGGGCAGTGAGCAGTTCTTC. Translation gives CSARGPSGVSGSEQFF.

The V gene is TRBV6-2 or TRBV6-3, the J gene TRBJ1-2; D not certain. This CDR3 contains 14 residues. Germline V gene data show CDR1 as MNHEY and CDR2 as SVGEGT. V was cut by 2 bases and J by 0 bases, with 7 bases left in between. The CDR3 nucleotides are TGTGCCAGCAGTTACCTACGTTCTAACTATGGCTACACCTTC. Encoded protein: CASSYLRSNYGYTF.

This chain uses TRBV14 with TRBJ1-2; D is unresolved. The V gene lost 6 bases and the J gene lost 8 bases, with 22 bases spanning the gap. The CDR3 is 15 amino acids. The germline V gene encodes CDR1 SGHDN and CDR2 FVKESK. CDR3 DNA sequence: TGTGCCAGCAGGGCGTCAACGGGCTCCATAATAGGCTACACCTTC. Translated: CASRASTGSIIGYTF.

As for this clonotype: An end of the junction does not agree with germline; a read error may underlie this. This chain connects TRBV10-3 to TRBJ2-7, with TRBD1 matching over 8 bases. Germline CDR1 is ENHRY and CDR2 is SYGVKD. There are 14 residues in the CDR3. CDR3 nucleotides: TGTGCCATCAACGATGCAGGGGGCTCCTACGGGCAGTACTTC. This translates into CAINDAGGSYGQYF.

This clonotype was observed a few times. The chain combines TRBV24-1 with TRBJ2-1, with TRBD2 matching over 7 bases. Losses at the gene ends were 6 bases for V and 2 bases for J; bases not matched to a gene: 6. The CDR3 sequence is 15 residues long. The V gene's germline CDR1 is KGHDR and CDR2 SFDVKD. The chain's CDR3 is CATSLGGLAYNEQFF. Here the CDR3 DNA reads TGTGCCACCAGTTTGGGAGGACTAGCCTACAATGAGCAGTTCTTC.

This chain joins TRBV19 and TRBJ1-2, with D perhaps matching TRBD1 (5 bases). Trimming shortened V by 5 bases and J by 4 bases, and 17 bases separated the two germline ends. The V gene's germline CDR1 is LNHDA and CDR2 SQIVND (reference sequence). This CDR3 is built from 15 residues. CDR3 sequence: CASSPAGTSPYGYTF. CDR3 DNA sequence: TGTGCCAGTAGTCCGGCCGGGACCAGCCCCTATGGCTACACCTTC.

This clonotype showed up just a few times. The gene calls are TRBV20-1 and TRBJ2-3; D call uncertain. V was clipped by 3 bases and J by 2 bases, with 15 bases between them. The CDR3 contains 15 residues. Germline loops: CDR1 DFQATT, CDR2 SNEGSKA (reference sequence). This CDR3 reads CSARISTTLTDTQYF. The CDR3 DNA reads as TGCAGTGCTAGGATCTCTACTACTCTCACAGATACGCAGTATTTT.

The chain carries TRBV20-1 and TRBJ2-4; no firm D call. Trimming stripped 6 bases from V and 0 bases from J, with 12 bases between. Germline V gene sequence: CDR1 DFQATT, CDR2 SNEGSKA (reference sequence). CDR3 length: 14 amino acids. The CDR3 DNA reads TGCAGTGCGGCCGAAGGAGTAGCCAAAAACATTCAGTACTTC. It yields the protein CSAAEGVAKNIQYF.

Points on this clonotype: No conserved phenylalanine or tryptophan ends this CDR3, so it is likely a read error. The gene calls are TRBV5-5 and TRBJ2-7; 9 bases map to TRBD1. CDR3 length: 14 residues. The ends lost 1 base at V and 4 bases at J; junction bases unmatched: 3. Germline assignment: CDR1 SGHKS and CDR2 YYEKEE (reference sequence). DNA of the CDR3: TGTGCCAGCAGCTTGCGGACAGGGGATTACGAGCAGTACATC. Translated: CASSLRTGDYEQYI.

About this clonotype itself: One junction end disagrees with the germline gene, perhaps due to a read error. The chain couples TRBV4-3 to TRBJ2-3; unclear D gene. The CDR3 runs to 15 residues. The germline V gene has CDR1 LGHNA and CDR2 YSLEER. The chain's CDR3 is CASSREIGVPETQYF. CDR3 DNA sequence: TGCGCCAGCAGCCGAGAAATCGGAGTGCCAGAAACGCAGTATTTT.

This clonotype was recorded a few times. The chain uses TRBV7-2 and TRBJ2-7; no clear D. The V gene lost 3 bases and the J gene lost 4 bases, with 13 bases spanning the gap. The germline gives CDR1 SGHTA, CDR2 FQGNSA. The length of the CDR3 is 14 residues. CDR3 loop: CASSFSDGPYEQYF. CDR3 bases: TGTGCCAGCAGCTTTTCAGACGGACCGTACGAGCAGTACTTC.

The chain carries TRBV4-1 and TRBJ1-1; tentative D call: TRBD1 (5 bases). V was trimmed by 4 bases and J by 0 bases, leaving 21 bases between them. This CDR3 region has 18 residues. CDR1 is MGHRA and CDR2 is YSYEKL in the germline V gene. CDR3 region: CASSPLGDRLPLNTEAFF. CDR3 nucleotide sequence: TGCGCCAGCAGCCCTTTAGGGGACCGACTTCCCCTGAACACTGAAGCTTTCTTT.

Only a few counts were recorded for this clonotype. The gene calls are TRBV30 and TRBJ1-2; no definite D call. The CDR3 runs 10 residues. Trimming shortened V by 6 bases and J by 6 bases, and 8 bases separated the two germline ends. Germline V gives CDR1 GTSNPN, CDR2 SVGIG (reference sequence). CDR3 loop: CACRGNGYTF. The CDR3 nucleotides are TGTGCCTGCCGCGGTAATGGCTACACCTTC.

Worth noting for this clonotype: This could be a read error, since a much larger clone is one nucleotide away. The chain uses TRBV7-2 and TRBJ2-7, with D perhaps TRBD2 (6 bases). The V end lost 1 base, the J end lost 2 bases, and 15 bases lay between the germline ends. Germline loops: CDR1 SGHTA, CDR2 FQGNSA. The CDR3 loop spans 16 amino acids. CDR3 protein: CASSLVGGHPTYEQYF. CDR3 DNA: TGTGCCAGCAGCTTAGTCGGGGGTCACCCTACCTACGAGCAGTACTTC.

V is TRBV12-3 or TRBV12-4 and J is TRBJ2-3; a weak D match, TRBD2 (5 bases). The germline V and J ends were trimmed by 3 bases and 11 bases, with 12 bases remaining between them. This CDR3 comprises 12 residues. CDR3 in DNA: TGTGCCAGCAGTTTCTCAATCGGGGTGCAGTATTTT. Translated: CASSFSIGVQYF.

This clonotype was seen a handful of times. The gene calls are TRBV4-2 and TRBJ2-1; TRBD1 might be the D (6 bases). V was pared by 2 bases and J by 7 bases, with 21 bases between. Germline V CDR1 and CDR2: LGHNA, YNFKEQ. The CDR3 runs 17 residues. In DNA form, the CDR3 reads TGTGCCAGCAGCCAATCAGGGTCACTGGGGGCGAAAAATGAGCAGTTCTTC. It yields the protein CASSQSGSLGAKNEQFF.

This clonotype was observed a few times. The chain is built from TRBV20-1 and TRBJ1-2; D ambiguous. The CDR3 totals 14 residues. The V gene's germline CDR1 is DFQATT and CDR2 SNEGSKA (reference sequence). V was clipped by 2 bases and J by 0 bases, with 10 bases between them. The CDR3 DNA sequence: TGCAGTGCTAGACTAGTACCGCCTAACTATGGCTACACCTTC. This translates into CSARLVPPNYGYTF.

The chain carries TRBV19 and TRBJ2-1; tentative D call: TRBD2 (5 bases). CDR3 length equals 16 residues. The V and J ends lost 7 bases and 6 bases respectively, with 22 bases between them. Germline V gives CDR1 LNHDA, CDR2 SQIVND (reference sequence). As DNA, the CDR3 is TGTGCCAGTACCGCAGAGGTCGGGGTGAGCTGCAATGAGCAGTTCTTC. It is translated as CASTAEVGVSCNEQFF.